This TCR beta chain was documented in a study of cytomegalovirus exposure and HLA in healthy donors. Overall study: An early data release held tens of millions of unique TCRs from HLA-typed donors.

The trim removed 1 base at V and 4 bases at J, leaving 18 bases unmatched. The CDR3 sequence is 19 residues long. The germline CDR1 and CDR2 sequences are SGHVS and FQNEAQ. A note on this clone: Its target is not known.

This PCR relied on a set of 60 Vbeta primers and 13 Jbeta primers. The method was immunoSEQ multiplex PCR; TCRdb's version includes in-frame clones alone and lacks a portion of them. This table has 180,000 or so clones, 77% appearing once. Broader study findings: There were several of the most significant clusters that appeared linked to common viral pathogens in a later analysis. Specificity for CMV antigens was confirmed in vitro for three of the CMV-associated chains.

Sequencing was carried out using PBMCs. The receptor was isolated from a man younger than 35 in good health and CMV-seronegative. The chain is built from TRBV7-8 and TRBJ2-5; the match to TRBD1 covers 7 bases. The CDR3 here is CASSLERRGQSRSIETQYF. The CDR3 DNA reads TGTGCCAGCAGCTTAGAGAGAAGGGGACAGTCAAGGAGTATAGAGACCCAGTACTTC. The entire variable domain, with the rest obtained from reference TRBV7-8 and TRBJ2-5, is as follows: GAGVSQSPRYKVAKRGQDVALRCDPISGHVSLFWYQQALGQGPEFLTYFQNEAQLDKSGLPSDRFFAERPEGSVSTLKIQRTQQEDSAVYLCASSLERRGQSRSIETQYFGPGTRLLVL.